A single sample gave rise to the 14 T cell receptor beta chains below, sequenced in a study of T cells in localized non-small cell lung cancer. Data came from immunoSEQ multiplex PCR; TCRdb stores just in-frame clones and leaves some out. The table has 75,000 to 95,000 clones, roughly 80% seen once. The sample here was PBMCs, taken before any cancer treatment. The receptors stem from a man aged 40 to 75 with stage II squamous cell lung carcinoma.

The chain couples TRBV6-7 to TRBJ2-2, with 10 bases lining up with TRBD2. TRBV6-7 is an open reading frame whose function is uncertain. This CDR3 contains 20 residues. The V segment lost 0 bases and the J segment 0 bases; nucleotides outside the gene matches: 10. For the CDR3, the DNA is TGTGCCAGCAGTTACTCGAGAGTCGTCGGACTAGCGGCGAACACCGGGGAGCTGTTTTTT. Translated, it gives CASSYSRVVGLAANTGELFF.

The chain is built from TRBV27 and TRBJ2-1; a possible D gene is TRBD2 (5 bases). V lost 0 bases and J 6 bases, leaving 30 bases between the germline ends. Germline V gene lookup returns CDR1 MNHEY and CDR2 SMNVEV (reference sequence). The length of the CDR3 is 21 residues. CDR3 residues: CASSLSRWYFPEGQVANEQFF. The CDR3 DNA follows: TGTGCCAGCAGTTTATCAAGGTGGTATTTTCCCGAGGGCCAGGTTGCCAATGAGCAGTTCTTC.

Here the CDR3 reads CASAWDLYNEQFF. CDR3 in DNA: TGCGCCAGCGCTTGGGACCTCTACAATGAGCAGTTCTTC. The rearrangement joins TRBV5-1 to TRBJ2-1; D is perhaps TRBD1 or TRBD2 (5 bases each). Trimming cost V 7 bases and J 3 bases, with 11 bases left between them. The CDR3 consists of 13 residues. Germline V CDR1 and CDR2: SGHRS, YFSETQ.

The CDR3 here is CASSEYRGVNYGYTF. As DNA, the CDR3 is TGTGCCAGCAGTGAATATAGGGGGGTAAACTATGGCTACACCTTC. The chain combines TRBV2 with TRBJ1-2; a weak D match, TRBD1 (6 bases). Between the trimmed V and J ends, which lost 2 bases and 2 bases, there was a span of 12 bases. Germline V gives CDR1 SNHLY, CDR2 FYNNEI. This CDR3 comprises 15 residues.

J is TRBJ2-7 and V is TRBV20-1; D may be TRBD1 (6 bases). The CDR3 is 11 amino acids. Trimming removed 8 bases from V and 5 bases from J, with 13 bases in between. Germline lookup yields CDR1 DFQATT and CDR2 SNEGSKA (reference sequence). The CDR3 protein is CSFWGLDEQYF. CDR3 nucleotides: TGCAGTTTTTGGGGGCTGGACGAGCAGTACTTC.

The rearrangement links TRBV27 to TRBJ2-2, with TRBD1 as a possible D gene (6 bases). The CDR3 has 14 residues. Germline CDR1 is MNHEY and CDR2 is SMNVEV (reference sequence). With 2 bases removed from V and 6 bases from J, the gap between germline ends came to 10 bases. CDR3 DNA sequence: TGTGCCAGCAGTTTAGCAGGGGCGGCCGGGGAGCTGTTTTTT. Translation: CASSLAGAAGELFF.

The chain joins TRBV6-5 to TRBJ2-4; D possibly uses TRBD1 or TRBD2 (6 bases each). The CDR3 has 16 amino acids. Germline assignment: CDR1 MNHEY and CDR2 SVGAGI. The germline V and J ends were trimmed by 4 bases and 2 bases, with 15 bases remaining between them. The CDR3 region is CASSSVVGGPKNIQYF. Written as DNA, the CDR3 is TGTGCCAGCAGTTCTGTAGTTGGGGGGCCCAAAAACATTCAGTACTTC.

V and J are TRBV14 and TRBJ1-1, with TRBD1 matching over 8 bases. CDR3 length equals 14 residues. With 0 bases clipped from V and 11 bases from J, the junction kept 8 bases outside the gene matches. In germline, CDR1 is SGHDN, CDR2 FVKESK. The CDR3 protein is CASSQDSQGARAFF. Written as DNA, the CDR3 is TGTGCCAGCAGCCAAGACAGTCAGGGGGCGCGTGCTTTCTTT.

This clone was detected a few times. The J gene is TRBJ2-6, the V gene TRBV19; 9 nucleotides agree with TRBD1. CDR1 is LNHDA, CDR2 SQIVND, per germline (reference sequence). The CDR3 totals 19 residues. V shed 5 bases, J shed 0 bases, and the junction held 11 bases outside the gene matches. The CDR3 loop is CASSARRTGAGSGANVLTF. CDR3 bases: TGTGCCAGTAGTGCCCGGAGGACAGGGGCCGGCTCTGGGGCCAACGTCCTGACTTTC.

V gene TRBV7-8 combines with J gene TRBJ2-2; TRBD2 agrees at 14 bases. The J segment lost 4 bases and the V segment lost 5 bases, leaving 9 bases of the junction unmatched. This CDR3 is built from 18 residues. In germline, CDR1 is SGHVS, CDR2 FQNEAQ. The CDR3 sequence is CASSPRLAGGPPTGELFF. The CDR3 bases are TGTGCCAGCAGCCCGAGACTAGCGGGAGGGCCCCCCACCGGGGAGCTGTTTTTT.

This clone was recorded a few times. This sequence joins TRBV2 and TRBJ1-6; 9 bases agree with TRBD1. The germline gives CDR1 SNHLY, CDR2 FYNNEI. The CDR3 has 15 amino acids. J lost 9 bases, V lost 3 bases, and 6 bases had no gene match. CDR3 protein: CASSETGGLGSPLHF. CDR3 in DNA: TGTGCCAGCAGTGAGACAGGGGGGCTAGGTTCACCCCTCCACTTT.

Comment on this clone: Different DNA sequences within this sample yield the same CDR3. V is TRBV9 and J is TRBJ1-1, with unresolved D. This CDR3 is 14 amino acids long. Germline V gene data show CDR1 as SGDLS and CDR2 as YYNGEE. Trimming shortened V by 0 bases and J by 0 bases, and 6 bases separated the two germline ends. The CDR3 here is CASSVEPMNTEAFF. The CDR3 DNA reads as TGTGCCAGCAGCGTAGAGCCGATGAACACTGAAGCTTTCTTT.

This sequence joins TRBV4-1 and TRBJ1-4; 7 nucleotides line up with TRBD1. Germline V gene lookup returns CDR1 MGHRA and CDR2 YSYEKL. V dropped 1 base and J dropped 8; count of bases not matched to a gene: 7. CDR3 length: 15 amino acids. CDR3 nucleotide sequence: TGCGCCAGCAGCCAAGGGACAGGATGGCAGGAAAAACTGTTTTTT. The encoded protein is CASSQGTGWQEKLFF.

V is TRBV10-3 and J is TRBJ1-1; 10 bases are shared with TRBD1. The junction had 15 bases not matched to a gene; V was cut back by 10 bases and J by 4 bases. Germline CDR1 is ENHRY and CDR2 is SYGVKD. The CDR3 is 16 amino acids. The DNA for the CDR3 is TGTGCCACTACCTCATTTGGGGACAGGGGAACCACTGAAGCTTTCTTT. It encodes CATTSFGDRGTTEAFF.